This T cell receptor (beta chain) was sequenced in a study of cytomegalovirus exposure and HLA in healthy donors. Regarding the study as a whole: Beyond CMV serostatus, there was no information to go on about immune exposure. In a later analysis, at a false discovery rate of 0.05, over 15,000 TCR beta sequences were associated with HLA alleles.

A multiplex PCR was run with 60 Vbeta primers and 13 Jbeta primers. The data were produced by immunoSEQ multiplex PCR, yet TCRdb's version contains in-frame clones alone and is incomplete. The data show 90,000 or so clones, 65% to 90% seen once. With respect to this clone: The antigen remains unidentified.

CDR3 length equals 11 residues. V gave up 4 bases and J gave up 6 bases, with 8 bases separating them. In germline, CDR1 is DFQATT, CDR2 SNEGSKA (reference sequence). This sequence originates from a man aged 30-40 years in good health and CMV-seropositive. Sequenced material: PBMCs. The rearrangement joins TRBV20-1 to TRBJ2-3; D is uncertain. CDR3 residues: CSAIVADTQYF. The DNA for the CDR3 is TGCAGTGCTATAGTTGCCGATACGCAGTATTTT.